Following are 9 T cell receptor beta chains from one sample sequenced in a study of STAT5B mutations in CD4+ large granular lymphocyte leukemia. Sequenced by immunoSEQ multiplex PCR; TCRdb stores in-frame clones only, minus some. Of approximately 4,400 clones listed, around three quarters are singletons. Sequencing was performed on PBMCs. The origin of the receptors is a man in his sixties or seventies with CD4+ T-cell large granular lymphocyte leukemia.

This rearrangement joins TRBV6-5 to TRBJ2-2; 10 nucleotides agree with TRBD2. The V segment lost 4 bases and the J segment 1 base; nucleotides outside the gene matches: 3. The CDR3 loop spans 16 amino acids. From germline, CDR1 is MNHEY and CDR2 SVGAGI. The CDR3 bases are TGTGCCAGCAGTTCGCGGACTAGCGGGAACACCGGGGAGCTGTTTTTT. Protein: CASSSRTSGNTGELFF.

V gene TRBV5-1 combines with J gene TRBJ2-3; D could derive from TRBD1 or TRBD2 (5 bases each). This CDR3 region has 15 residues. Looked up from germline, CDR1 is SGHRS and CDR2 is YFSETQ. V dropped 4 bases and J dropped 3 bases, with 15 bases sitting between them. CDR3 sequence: CASSPSGAFTDTQYF. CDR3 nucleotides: TGCGCCAGCAGCCCCTCCGGGGCCTTTACAGATACGCAGTATTTT.

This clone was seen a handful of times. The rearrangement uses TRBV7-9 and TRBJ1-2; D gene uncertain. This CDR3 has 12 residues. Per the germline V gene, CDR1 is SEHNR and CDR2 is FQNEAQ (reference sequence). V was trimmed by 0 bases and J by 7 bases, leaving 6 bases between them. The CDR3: CASSLASGGYTF. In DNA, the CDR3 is TGTGCCAGCAGCTTAGCATCGGGTGGCTACACCTTC.

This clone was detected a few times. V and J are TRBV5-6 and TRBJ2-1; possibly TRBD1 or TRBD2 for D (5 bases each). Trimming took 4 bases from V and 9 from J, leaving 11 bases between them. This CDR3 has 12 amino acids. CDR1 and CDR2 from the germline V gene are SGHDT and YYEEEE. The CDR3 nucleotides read TGTGCCAGCAGCCCTCTGAGGGGTGAGCAGTTCTTC. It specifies CASSPLRGEQFF.

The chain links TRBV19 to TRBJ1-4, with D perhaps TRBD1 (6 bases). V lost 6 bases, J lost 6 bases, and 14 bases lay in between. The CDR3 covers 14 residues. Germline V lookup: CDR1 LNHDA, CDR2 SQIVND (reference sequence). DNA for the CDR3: TGTGCCAGTAGAATGAGGGCAGGGGATGAAAAACTGTTTTTT. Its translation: CASRMRAGDEKLFF.

CDR3 DNA sequence: TGTGCCAGCAGTTACACCGGGATCCAAGAGACCCAGTACTTC. Translated: CASSYTGIQETQYF. V usage is TRBV6-5 and J usage is TRBJ2-5; a possible D gene is TRBD2 (5 bases). V was cut by 2 bases and J by 1 base, with 8 bases left in between. This CDR3 is built from 14 residues. Germline V gives CDR1 MNHEY, CDR2 SVGAGI.

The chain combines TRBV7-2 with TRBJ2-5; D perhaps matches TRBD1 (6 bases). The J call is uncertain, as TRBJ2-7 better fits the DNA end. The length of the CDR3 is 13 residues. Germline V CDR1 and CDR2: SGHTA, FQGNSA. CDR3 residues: CASSFTGNYEQYF. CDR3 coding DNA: TGTGCCAGCAGCTTTACAGGGAATTACGAGCAGTACTTC.

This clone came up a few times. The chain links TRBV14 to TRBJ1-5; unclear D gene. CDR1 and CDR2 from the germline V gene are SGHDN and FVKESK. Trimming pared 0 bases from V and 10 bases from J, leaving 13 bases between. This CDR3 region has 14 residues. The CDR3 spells CASSQDSLSGPQHF. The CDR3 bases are TGTGCCAGCAGCCAAGACAGTCTATCAGGACCCCAGCATTTT.

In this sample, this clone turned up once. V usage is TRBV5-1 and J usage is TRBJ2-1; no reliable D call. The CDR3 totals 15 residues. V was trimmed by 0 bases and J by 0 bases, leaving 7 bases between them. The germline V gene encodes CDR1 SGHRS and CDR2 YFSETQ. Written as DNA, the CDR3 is TGCGCCAGCAGCTTGGACGGCAGCTCCTACAATGAGCAGTTCTTC. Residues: CASSLDGSSYNEQFF.